The T cell receptor beta chain under discussion was sequenced for a study of identical twins. Study-level points and caveats: Sequences that were beta out-of-frame showed weaker excess twin sharing.

V was pared by 0 bases and J by 0 bases, with 2 bases of the junction left unmatched. In germline, CDR1 is DFQATT, CDR2 SNEGSKA (reference sequence). The CDR3 consists of 15 residues. This clonotype has more than one count but fewer than ten. As yet, its antigen is unknown. The donor group consisted entirely of healthy Caucasians. The cDNA had a unique molecular identifier and a template-switch universal primer site. TCRdb re-derived calls from the 5' RACE reads in MiXCR, one entry per CDR3 protein. The sample carries a few hundred thousand distinct CDR3 sequences, approximately 8.5% recorded once. The sample was also reused in another study, on yellow fever vaccine responses in identical twins.

This clonotype originated in a woman under 30 in good health. This sequence joins TRBV20-1 and TRBJ2-1; 7 nucleotides agree with TRBD2. Sequencing used memory (CD45RO+) T cells sorted from blood. CDR3 loop: CSARDGGNSYNEQFF. The CDR3 DNA is TGCAGTGCTAGAGACGGGGGGAACTCCTACAATGAGCAGTTCTTC.